Listed below are T cell receptor beta chains from one sample, sequenced in a study of radiotherapy plus CTLA-4 blockade in lung cancer. The assay was immunoSEQ multiplex PCR, and TCRdb's table has in-frame clones only and misses some. The sample has about 33,000 clones; over 75% are singletons. The specimen was peripheral blood, collected from a patient treated with radiotherapy plus ipilimumab. These receptors originate from a human donor with non-small cell lung cancer that progressed on radiotherapy plus ipilimumab. Both conserved end residues are part of each CDR3.

CDR3	V	J
CASSRGQAGSNQPQHF	TRBV7-2	TRBJ1-5
CASSLGDRDNGYTF	TRBV28	TRBJ1-2
CASSLEASKQYF	TRBV7-3	TRBJ2-7
CASSLGYRGYEQYF	TRBV28	TRBJ2-7
CASSLAGTRGFTDTQYF	TRBV7-2	TRBJ2-3
CASSPRGGSYEQYF	TRBV7-9	TRBJ2-7
CAISTDRIGYTF	TRBV10-3	TRBJ1-2
CASSGTSGGTGELFF	TRBV19	TRBJ2-2
CASSLIGTNGYTF	TRBV5-4	TRBJ1-2
CASKLSGGAYNEQFF	TRBV19	TRBJ2-1
CASSWGQGSTDTQYF	TRBV9	TRBJ2-3
CASSIDRASGANVLTF	TRBV19	TRBJ2-6
CASSPQGGNSPLHF	TRBV5-1	TRBJ1-6
CASSIWTGVSNQPQHF	TRBV19	TRBJ1-5
CASSNGEGGRISGANVLTF	TRBV5-4	TRBJ2-6
CASSSEASNQPQHF	TRBV6-6	TRBJ1-5
CARTASYSGNTIYF	TRBV10-1	TRBJ1-3
CASSEWGDSNQPQHF	TRBV25-1	TRBJ1-5
CASSRQAGGETQYF	TRBV6-1	TRBJ2-5
CASSQVGARTDTQYF	TRBV4-1	TRBJ2-3
CASSTGKWNTEAFF	TRBV19	TRBJ1-1